These T cell receptor beta chains were read from a single sample in a study of OX40 agonist ivuxolimab in advanced cancers. Clones were sequenced by immunoSEQ multiplex PCR, and TCRdb holds only the in-frame ones, with some missing. Of about 83,000 clones listed, about four fifths are singletons. The material sequenced was CD4+ or CD8+ T cells sorted from blood, taken in a trial of the OX40 agonist ivuxolimab. The receptors derive from an adult with an advanced solid tumor such as melanoma, head and neck, liver or kidney cancer. Each CDR3 is given with its conserved first and last residue. A D gene is named only where the DNA matches it firmly. Clone size is given for some rows only: seen once, a few or many times, or a class if the clone is expanded.

J gene	D gene	V gene	clone size	CDR3 protein	CDR3 DNA
TRBJ1-6	.	TRBV4-2	few	CASSQNVLGYSPLHF	TGTGCCAGCAGCCAGAACGTATTGGGTTATTCACCCCTCCACTTT
TRBJ2-5	TRBD2	TRBV2	.	CASNHQLAGGGETQYF	TGTGCCAGCAACCACCAACTAGCGGGGGGTGGCGAGACCCAGTACTTC
TRBJ2-1	.	TRBV15	.	CATSREWVGNEQFF	TGTGCCACCAGCAGAGAGTGGGTAGGCAATGAGCAGTTCTTC
TRBJ2-7	.	TRBV7-2	few	CASSFPPVYEQYF	TGTGCCAGCAGCTTCCCCCCTGTCTACGAGCAGTACTTC
TRBJ2-2	TRBD1	TRBV6-6	.	CASSRQGLGTGELFF	TGTGCCAGCAGTAGACAGGGGTTAGGCACCGGGGAGCTGTTTTTT
TRBJ2-1	.	TRBV30	.	CAWSKGDPMNEQFF	TGTGCCTGGAGTAAGGGTGATCCGATGAATGAGCAGTTCTTC
TRBJ2-7	.	TRBV11-3	.	CASSLDGYEQYF	TGTGCCAGCAGCTTGGACGGCTACGAGCAGTACTTC
TRBJ2-1	.	TRBV2	few	CATRLVGTDEQFF	TGTGCCACCAGACTAGTAGGGACCGATGAGCAGTTCTTC
TRBJ2-7	.	TRBV1	.	CTSSQDPGLAGEQHEQYF	TGCACCAGCAGCCAAGATCCTGGACTAGCGGGGGAGCAACACGAGCAGTACTTC
TRBJ2-3	TRBD2	TRBV18	.	CASSPMASGGDGTDTQYF	TGTGCCAGCTCACCAATGGCTAGCGGGGGGGATGGCACAGATACGCAGTATTTT
TRBJ2-3	.	TRBV5-1	.	CASSLQGTDTQYF	TGCGCCAGCAGCTTACAGGGCACAGATACGCAGTATTTT
TRBJ1-4	.	TRBV5-3	medium-sized	CARSFRTEVSSTNEKLFF	TGTGCCAGAAGCTTCCGGACCGAAGTTTCCTCAACTAATGAAAAACTGTTTTTT
TRBJ2-7	.	TRBV5-1	.	CASSLAGRSPYEQYF	TGCGCCAGCAGCTTGGCCGGGCGGTCGCCGTACGAGCAGTACTTC
TRBJ2-3	TRBD2	TRBV7-9	.	CASSSLAGGAADTQYF	TGTGCCAGCAGCTCACTAGCGGGAGGGGCTGCAGATACGCAGTATTTT
TRBJ1-6	.	TRBV30	.	CAWRGGGSPLHF	TGTGCCTGGAGAGGTGGCGGTTCACCCCTCCACTTT
TRBJ2-7	TRBD1	TRBV11-2	.	CASSQPWTGGYEQYF	TGTGCCAGCAGCCAACCATGGACAGGCGGCTACGAGCAGTACTTC
TRBJ2-7	TRBD2	TRBV5-1	.	CASSWRSGGPYEQYF	TGCGCCAGCAGCTGGAGAAGCGGGGGGCCCTACGAGCAGTACTTC
TRBJ2-7	.	TRBV5-1	.	CASSLGLAEGAYEQYF	TGCGCCAGCAGCTTGGGGCTAGCGGAGGGGGCCTACGAGCAGTACTTC
TRBJ1-4	.	TRBV6-1	.	CASSEGGTNEKLFF	TGTGCCAGCAGTGAAGGGGGGACTAATGAAAAACTGTTTTTT
TRBJ2-3	.	TRBV5-1	.	CASSLEWPPTDTQYF	TGCGCCAGCAGCTTGGAGTGGCCGCCCACAGATACGCAGTATTTT